The rows below give T cell receptor beta chains drawn from one sample of a study of PD-L1 blockade in urothelial cancer. Method: immunoSEQ multiplex PCR; TCRdb's copy keeps in-frame clones and lacks some. The sample lists about 88,000 clones, roughly 90% seen once, with roughly 10% in the top ten. The input for sequencing was PBMCs, taken around atezolizumab (anti-PD-L1) treatment. The receptors were sampled from a man in his sixties with urothelial cancer. Each CDR3 is given without its conserved first and last residue.

J gene | V gene | CDR3 protein
TRBJ1-3 | TRBV6-5 | ASSYSQGNTIY
TRBJ2-7 | TRBV10-3 | AISESVSSYEQY
TRBJ2-3 | TRBV6-4 | ASSESSGSTDTQY
TRBJ1-2 | TRBV5-5 | ASSLNSQPYGYT
TRBJ1-3 | TRBV6-5 | ASSYSRRFSGNTIY
TRBJ1-1 | TRBV7-8 | ASSFLAGADTEAF
TRBJ2-1 | TRBV4-1 | ASSQGTSGSYNEQF
TRBJ2-5 | TRBV7-2 | ASSLVFTVQETQY
TRBJ2-1 | TRBV29-1 | SETSGSNEQF
TRBJ2-5 | TRBV27 | ASSQGLEETQY
TRBJ1-3 | TRBV5-6 | ASSSQGVSGNTIY
TRBJ1-1 | TRBV10-3 | AINQGNTEAF
TRBJ2-1 | TRBV10-3 | AIRDELTSGRGEQF
TRBJ2-3 | TRBV9 | ASSGSGRATDTQY
TRBJ2-1 | TRBV18 | ASSPRRASGNEQF
TRBJ1-2 | TRBV6-5 | ASRTQGSGYT
TRBJ1-1 | TRBV2 | ASRRGGGLNTEAF
TRBJ2-7 | TRBV11-2 | ASSRTGLVSYEQY